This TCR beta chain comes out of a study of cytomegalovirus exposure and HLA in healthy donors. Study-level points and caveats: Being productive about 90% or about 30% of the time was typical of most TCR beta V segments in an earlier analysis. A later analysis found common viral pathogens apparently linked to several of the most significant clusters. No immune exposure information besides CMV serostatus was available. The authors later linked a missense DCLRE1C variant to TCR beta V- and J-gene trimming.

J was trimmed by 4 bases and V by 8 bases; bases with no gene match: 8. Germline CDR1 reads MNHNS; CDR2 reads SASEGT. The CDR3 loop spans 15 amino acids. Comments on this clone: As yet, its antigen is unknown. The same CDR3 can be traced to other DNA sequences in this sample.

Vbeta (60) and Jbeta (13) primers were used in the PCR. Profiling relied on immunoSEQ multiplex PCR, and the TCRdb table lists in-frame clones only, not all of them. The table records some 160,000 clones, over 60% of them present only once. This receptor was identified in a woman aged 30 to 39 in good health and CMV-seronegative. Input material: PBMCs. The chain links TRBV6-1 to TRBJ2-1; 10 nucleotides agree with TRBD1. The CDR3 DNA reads TGTGCCAGCCGTCAGCCGGGACAGGGGTACAATGAGCAGTTCTTC. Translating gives CASRQPGQGYNEQFF.